These 21 T cell receptor beta chains were sequenced from one sample in a study of control samples from healthy donors and cancer patients. The method was immunoSEQ multiplex PCR; TCRdb's version includes in-frame clones alone and lacks a portion of them. The sample carries 190,000 or so clones, 90% to 95% recorded once. The sample consisted of blood. The source of these receptors is a young man in good health.

The chain has TRBV12-5 and TRBJ2-3, with D possibly matching TRBD2 (5 bases). V was cut by 7 bases and J by 0 bases, with 11 bases left in between. The CDR3 consists of 14 residues. The germline gives CDR1 LGHNT, CDR2 FRNRAP. CDR3 DNA: TGTGCTAGTGCCCCCGGACTGAGCACAGATACGCAGTATTTT. This translates into CASAPGLSTDTQYF.

As to this clone: Other DNA sequences of this sample code for an identical CDR3. The chain has TRBV6-5 and TRBJ2-7; 9 bases are a match to TRBD1. Germline V gene lookup returns CDR1 MNHEY and CDR2 SVGAGI. CDR3 length: 15 amino acids. Unmatched junction bases numbered 2, after V lost 0 bases and J lost 2 bases. DNA of the CDR3: TGTGCCAGCAGTTACTCGGACAGGGGACCCTACGAGCAGTACTTC. Translating it yields CASSYSDRGPYEQYF.

As DNA, the CDR3 is TGTGCCAGCAGCTTATACCCGGGACAGGGGTCGGAAAAACTGTTTTTT. It translates to CASSLYPGQGSEKLFF. The rearrangement uses TRBV7-2 and TRBJ1-4; 10 positions agree with TRBD1. Germline CDR1 is SGHTA and CDR2 is FQGNSA. This CDR3 spans 16 amino acids. The V gene end was trimmed by 2 bases and the J gene end by 8 bases; junction bases not matched to a gene: 8.

Only one count was recorded for this clone. V and J are TRBV7-3 and TRBJ2-3, with D hard to call. CDR1 and CDR2 (germline): SGHTA, FQGTGA. The CDR3 runs 18 residues. V lost 3 bases, J lost 0 bases, and 19 bases lay in between. The CDR3 is CASSFFLLWLTSTDTQYF. CDR3 DNA sequence: TGTGCCAGCAGCTTCTTCCTTCTATGGCTAACTAGCACAGATACGCAGTATTTT.

The chain combines TRBV19 with TRBJ2-3; 10 nucleotides line up with TRBD1. J was trimmed by 3 bases and V by 4 bases; bases with no gene match: 4. The CDR3 length is 15 residues. Germline-derived CDR1 and CDR2 are LNHDA and SQIVND (reference sequence). Here the CDR3 reads CASSTPGQGTDTQYF. The CDR3 DNA reads TGTGCCAGTAGTACCCCGGGACAGGGGACAGATACGCAGTATTTT.

Turning to this clone: This specimen includes other DNA sequences encoding the same CDR3. The chain combines TRBV28 with TRBJ2-6; the D gene is possibly TRBD2 (5 bases). The CDR3 sequence is 16 residues long. Per germline, CDR1 MDHEN and CDR2 SYDVKM. V was cut by 4 bases and J by 0 bases, with 10 bases left in between. DNA for the CDR3: TGTGCCAGCAGTTCCCCGGGGAGCTCTGGGGCCAACGTCCTGACTTTC. Its protein product is CASSSPGSSGANVLTF.

The V gene is TRBV20-1, the J gene TRBJ2-7, with D possibly being TRBD1 (5 bases). CDR1 and CDR2 from the germline V gene are DFQATT and SNEGSKA (reference sequence). The CDR3 extends over 11 amino acids. The V end was cut by 6 bases, the J end by 3 bases, with 9 bases between. The CDR3 region is CSAIDSYEQYF. For the CDR3, the DNA is TGCAGTGCCATTGACAGCTACGAGCAGTACTTC.

The chain combines TRBV5-5 with TRBJ2-3; D remains unclear. Trimming took 1 base from V and 5 from J, leaving 5 bases between them. CDR3 length: 12 residues. CDR1 SGHKS and CDR2 YYEKEE come from the germline V gene (reference sequence). CDR3 sequence: CASSLLGDTQYF. In DNA form, the CDR3 reads TGTGCCAGCAGCTTGTTGGGAGATACGCAGTATTTT.

The rearrangement links TRBV6-6 to TRBJ1-1; TRBD1 might be the D (5 bases). Germline lookup yields CDR1 MNHNY and CDR2 SVGAGI (reference sequence). V lost 0 bases, J lost 0 bases, and 8 bases lay in between. The length of the CDR3 is 15 residues. This chain's CDR3 is CASSYSGQLNTEAFF. As DNA, the CDR3 is TGTGCCAGCAGTTACTCGGGGCAGTTGAACACTGAAGCTTTCTTT.

The V call is TRBV2, the J call TRBJ2-7; D is ambiguous. This CDR3 comprises 13 residues. Germline V gene sequence: CDR1 SNHLY, CDR2 FYNNEI. Trimming stripped 5 bases from V and 9 bases from J, with 17 bases between. This CDR3 reads CASSKGPGLGQYF. CDR3 coding DNA: TGTGCCAGCAGTAAAGGACCCGGCCTGGGGCAGTACTTC.

There are a few counts of this clone. J is TRBJ1-5 and V is TRBV19; D not certain. This CDR3 spans 14 amino acids. Germline CDR1 and CDR2: LNHDA and SQIVND (reference sequence). Between the trimmed V and J ends, which lost 8 bases and 4 bases, there was a span of 15 bases. CDR3 in amino acids: CASSVGDRNQPQHF. CDR3 nucleotides: TGTGCCAGTTCCGTCGGGGATAGGAATCAGCCCCAGCATTTT.

The CDR3 region is CASSVGDRDTTDTQYF. In DNA form, the CDR3 reads TGTGCCAGCAGCGTTGGGGACAGGGATACCACAGATACGCAGTATTTT. The chain combines TRBV7-2 with TRBJ2-3; 9 nucleotides match TRBD1. This CDR3 contains 16 residues. CDR1 SGHTA and CDR2 FQGNSA come from the germline V gene. With 5 bases clipped from V and 2 bases from J, the junction kept 8 bases outside the gene matches. The full variable domain, completed using reference TRBV7-2 and TRBJ2-3, is GAGVSQSPSNKVTEKGKDVELRCDPISGHTALYWYRQSLGQGLEFLIYFQGNSAPDKSGLPSDRFSAERTGGSVSTLTIQRTQQEDSAVYLCASSVGDRDTTDTQYFGPGTRLTVL.

The chain recombines TRBV27 with TRBJ1-6; unclear D gene. This CDR3 has 15 residues. Per the germline V gene, CDR1 is MNHEY and CDR2 is SMNVEV (reference sequence). Trimming removed 2 bases from V and 8 bases from J, with 13 bases in between. The CDR3, as DNA: TGTGCCAGCAGTTTAGTAGGTCCAAGGGATTCACCCCTCCACTTT. It yields the protein CASSLVGPRDSPLHF.

The gene calls are TRBV30 and TRBJ1-5; D is ambiguous. Trimming cost V 4 bases and J 2 bases, with 12 bases left between them. Germline values: CDR1 GTSNPN, CDR2 SVGIG (reference sequence). The CDR3 runs to 14 residues. The CDR3 loop is CAWNRQIGNQPQHF. As DNA, the CDR3 is TGTGCCTGGAATAGGCAGATAGGCAATCAGCCCCAGCATTTT.

The genes are TRBV19 and TRBJ2-2; maybe TRBD2 (6 bases). Germline CDR1 and CDR2: LNHDA and SQIVND (reference sequence). Trimming stripped 4 bases from V and 1 base from J, with 13 bases between. This CDR3 spans 16 amino acids. The CDR3 is CASSTRGLLNTGELFF. Written as DNA, the CDR3 is TGTGCCAGTAGTACCCGGGGACTTTTGAACACCGGGGAGCTGTTTTTT.

This clone was seen only a few times. This rearrangement joins TRBV15 to TRBJ1-5; D is unclear. V was trimmed by 4 bases and J by 0 bases, leaving 10 bases between them. This CDR3 region has 15 residues. Germline lookup yields CDR1 LNHNV and CDR2 YYDKDF (reference sequence). CDR3 in amino acids: CATSTGRYSNQPQHF. CDR3 coding DNA: TGTGCCACCAGCACCGGACGGTATAGCAATCAGCCCCAGCATTTT. The variable domain in full, with the rest retrieved from reference TRBV15 and TRBJ1-5, is DAMVIQNPRYQVTQFGKPVTLSCSQTLNHNVMYWYQQKSSQAPKLLFHYYDKDFNNEADTPDNFQSRRPNTSFCFLDIRSPGLGDTAMYLCATSTGRYSNQPQHFGDGTRLSIL.

This rearrangement joins TRBV7-9 to TRBJ1-4; D may be TRBD1 (6 bases). Germline assignment: CDR1 SEHNR and CDR2 FQNEAQ (reference sequence). CDR3 length: 18 residues. The ends were cut back, 1 base at V and 7 bases at J, with 22 bases in the middle. DNA of the CDR3: TGTGCCAGCAGCTTAGGGGCTGGAGGGTCGACAGGAGGTGAAAAACTGTTTTTT. It translates to CASSLGAGGSTGGEKLFF.

The V gene is TRBV28, the J gene TRBJ1-5; unclear D gene. Germline loops: CDR1 MDHEN, CDR2 SYDVKM. Trimming shortened V by 5 bases and J by 5 bases, and 16 bases separated the two germline ends. The CDR3 is 15 residues long. The CDR3 DNA sequence: TGTGCCAGCAGTCCTGACGGGGATGGGTATCAGCCCCAGCATTTT. Translation gives CASSPDGDGYQPQHF.

The chain employs TRBV6-4 and TRBJ2-3; 7 bases align to TRBD2. The CDR3 is 15 residues long. CDR1 is MRHNA and CDR2 is SNTAGT in the germline V gene. Trimming cost V 6 bases and J 3 bases; bases outside gene matches: 9. In DNA form, the CDR3 reads TGTGCCAGCAGAGCGGGACTGGCGCGGACAGATACGCAGTATTTT. Encoded protein: CASRAGLARTDTQYF.

The chain recombines TRBV9 with TRBJ1-4; D may be TRBD1 (5 bases). Between the trimmed V and J ends, which lost 0 bases and 8 bases, there was a span of 11 bases. The CDR3 consists of 14 residues. Germline V gives CDR1 SGDLS, CDR2 YYNGEE. The CDR3 nucleotides are TGTGCCAGCAGCGTAGCAGGGACCGGGGAAAAACTGTTTTTT. Translation gives CASSVAGTGEKLFF.

The chain employs TRBV3-1 (or the pseudogene TRBV3-2) and TRBJ1-2; 8 positions match TRBD1. The CDR3 is 15 amino acids. Germline lookup yields CDR1 LGHDT and CDR2 YNNKEL (reference sequence). J gave up 2 bases and V 4 bases, and 6 bases lay outside the gene matches. CDR3 protein: CASSLTGGPNYGYTF. DNA for the CDR3: TGTGCCAGCAGCCTTACAGGGGGGCCAAACTATGGCTACACCTTC.